This T cell receptor (beta chain) stems from a study of cytomegalovirus exposure and HLA in healthy donors. Study-wide results and limits: Among CMV-associated TCR beta chains, most appeared HLA-restricted in a later analysis. In a later analysis, donors in an Asian-associated ancestry cluster reportedly had fewer N-insertions in productive TCRs than the cohort mean. In a later analysis, across HLA loci, associated TCR counts were highest for DRB1, lowest for HLA-C.

Losses at the gene ends were 2 bases for V and 3 bases for J; bases not matched to a gene: 2. Germline loops: CDR1 SGHRS, CDR2 YFSETQ. The CDR3 totals 15 residues. The PCR ran on 60 Vbeta and 13 Jbeta primers. Data came from immunoSEQ multiplex PCR; TCRdb stores just in-frame clones and leaves some out. Of about 130,000 clones in the sample, more than 70% were seen once. Only a few counts were recorded for this clone. Its specificity is not known. This chain connects TRBV5-1 to TRBJ2-2; TRBD1 agrees at 9 bases. The origin of this receptor is a woman aged 25 to 39 in good health and CMV-seropositive. The sample comprised PBMCs. This CDR3 reads CASSFRTGDTGELFF. The CDR3 DNA is TGCGCCAGCAGCTTCCGGACAGGGGACACCGGGGAGCTGTTTTTT.